One and the same sample provided the 27 T cell receptor beta chains below, sequenced in a study of lymphopenia after photon versus proton radiotherapy. The table came from immunoSEQ multiplex PCR; TCRdb's copy has only in-frame clones and leaves some out. The table has approximately 80,000 clones, around 83% seen once. Here the sequenced sample was peripheral blood, taken from a patient treated with proton-based radiotherapy. The receptors originated from a man aged 60 to 69 with pancreatic cancer.

The rearrangement links TRBV5-6 to TRBJ1-1; the match to TRBD1 covers 7 bases. This CDR3 is built from 14 residues. Germline trimming cut 0 bases from V and 4 bases from J; bases unmatched to any gene: 3. Germline CDR1 reads SGHDT; CDR2 reads YYEEEE. The CDR3 loop is CASSLAAGGTEAFF. In nucleotides, the CDR3 is TGTGCCAGCAGCTTGGCCGCAGGGGGCACTGAAGCTTTCTTT.

In its sample, this clone was seen a few times. The rearrangement links TRBV19 to TRBJ1-5, with D uncertain. V lost 3 bases to trimming and J lost 2 bases, with 8 bases between them. This CDR3 comprises 14 residues. Germline V gene lookup returns CDR1 LNHDA and CDR2 SQIVND (reference sequence). The CDR3: CASSIAPGNQPQHF. The CDR3 nucleotides read TGTGCCAGTAGTATCGCCCCCGGCAATCAGCCCCAGCATTTT.

CDR3 DNA sequence: TGTGCCAGCAGTTTACTCTGGCAGGGTGGGGATCAGCCCCAGCATTTT. Its translation: CASSLLWQGGDQPQHF. The chain carries TRBV27 and TRBJ1-5, with D possibly matching TRBD1 (5 bases). V gave up 2 bases and J gave up 5 bases, with 16 bases separating them. CDR1 is MNHEY and CDR2 is SMNVEV in the germline V gene (reference sequence). The CDR3 runs to 16 residues.

The chain links TRBV7-6 to TRBJ2-3; 7 positions agree with TRBD2. Germline trimming cut 1 base from V and 4 bases from J; bases unmatched to any gene: 14. Germline V gene data show CDR1 as SGHVS and CDR2 as FNYEAQ. This CDR3 region has 18 residues. The CDR3 region has the DNA TGTGCCAGCAGCTTAGGGGCTAGCGGTCAGGTCCCCCCAGATACGCAGTATTTT. This gives the protein CASSLGASGQVPPDTQYF.

The CDR3 DNA reads TGTGCCAGCAGCTTTTCGGGGGGCAGGATGAACACTGAAGCTTTCTTT. It codes for CASSFSGGRMNTEAFF. This chain connects TRBV5-4 to TRBJ1-1; weak D call: TRBD1 (6 bases). The CDR3 totals 16 residues. Deletions cut 2 bases from V and 0 bases from J, with 14 bases between. Germline values: CDR1 SGHNT, CDR2 YYREEE (reference sequence).

The V gene is TRBV15, the J gene TRBJ2-1; maybe TRBD2 (6 bases). V lost 3 bases to trimming and J lost 7 bases, with 19 bases between them. Germline V CDR1 and CDR2: LNHNV, YYDKDF (reference sequence). CDR3 size: 16 residues. The CDR3 spells CATSSLLLGGLNEQFF. The CDR3 coding sequence is TGTGCCACCAGCAGCCTGTTGCTAGGAGGGTTAAATGAGCAGTTCTTC.

This sequence joins TRBV7-9 and TRBJ2-2, with 14 nucleotides matching TRBD2. The V gene's germline CDR1 is SEHNR and CDR2 FQNEAQ (reference sequence). The J segment lost 4 bases and the V segment lost 5 bases, leaving 3 bases of the junction unmatched. The CDR3 is 16 residues long. The CDR3 sequence is CASSPGLAGGTGELFF. The CDR3, as DNA: TGTGCCAGCAGCCCCGGACTAGCGGGAGGCACCGGGGAGCTGTTTTTT.

The sample holds a few counts of this clone. The chain combines TRBV14 with TRBJ1-1; D is unclear. The CDR3 spans 15 residues. V gave up 0 bases and J gave up 8 bases, with 16 bases separating them. CDR1 is SGHDN, CDR2 FVKESK, per germline. CDR3 in DNA: TGTGCCAGCAGCCAAGATTGGGGTTGGGAACGGGAAGCTTTCTTT. Its protein is CASSQDWGWEREAFF. The variable domain in full, completed from reference TRBV14 and TRBJ1-1, reads EAGVTQFPSHSVIEKGQTVTLRCDPISGHDNLYWYRRVMGKEIKFLLHFVKESKQDESGMPNNRFLAERTGGTYSTLKVQPAELEDSGVYFCASSQDWGWEREAFFGQGTRLTVV.

About this clone: Other DNA sequences in this specimen translate into the identical CDR3. The DNA of the CDR3 is TGCGCCAGCAGCCGAAGGGCGAGCTCCTACAATGAGCAGTTCTTC. Translating it yields CASSRRASSYNEQFF. This chain uses TRBV4-3 with TRBJ2-1; D not certain. The V end lost 4 bases, the J end lost 0 bases, and 10 bases lay between the germline ends. Germline loops: CDR1 LGHNA, CDR2 YSLEER. The CDR3 is made up of 15 amino acids.

A remark on this clone: One junction end does not reproduce the germline sequence, and a read error may be involved. The chain links TRBV5-3 to TRBJ1-5, with D perhaps TRBD1 (5 bases). TRBV5-3 is an open reading frame, and its role is uncertain. The CDR3 contains 13 residues. In DNA form, the CDR3 reads TGTGCCAGCAGCTTCTTGGGGGATCAGCCCCAGCATTTT. This translates into CASSFLGDQPQHF.

The chain combines TRBV5-6 with TRBJ1-1; TRBD1 might be the D (6 bases). Germline assignment: CDR1 SGHDT and CDR2 YYEEEE. Trimming removed 4 bases at V and 6 bases at J, with 16 bases between. The CDR3 runs 14 residues. The CDR3 bases are TGTGCCAGCAGCCGGCGAGGGGGTTCGGCTGAAGCTTTCTTT. This gives the protein CASSRRGGSAEAFF.

This chain links TRBV6-1 with TRBJ2-4; D possibly uses TRBD1 or TRBD2 (6 bases each). The CDR3 is made up of 12 amino acids. The germline CDR1 and CDR2 sequences are MNHNS and SASEGT. The ends were cut back, 11 bases at V and 7 bases at J, with 15 bases in the middle. This chain's CDR3 is CAECGGPNIQYF. As DNA, the CDR3 is TGTGCCGAGTGTGGGGGGCCGAACATTCAGTACTTC.

CDR3 residues: CASSPEDLAGVHEQFF. Here the CDR3 DNA reads TGTGCCAGCAGCCCCGAGGATCTAGCGGGAGTACATGAGCAGTTCTTC. The V call is TRBV28, the J call TRBJ2-1; 10 nucleotides match TRBD2. The CDR3 is 16 residues long. V gave up 6 bases and J gave up 8 bases; unmatched junction bases: 13. The germline CDR1 and CDR2 sequences are MDHEN and SYDVKM.

The J gene is TRBJ2-3, the V gene TRBV7-3, with a tentative D call TRBD2 (5 bases). CDR3 length: 15 residues. The V end lost 5 bases, the J end lost 1 base, and 13 bases lay between the germline ends. The germline V gene has CDR1 SGHTA and CDR2 FQGTGA. CDR3 amino acids: CASSPQRTGTDTQYF. For the CDR3, the DNA is TGTGCCAGCAGCCCCCAAAGGACTGGCACAGATACGCAGTATTTT.

V usage is TRBV29-1 and J usage is TRBJ1-5; tentatively, D is TRBD1 (5 bases). The CDR3 contains 13 residues. Per the germline V gene, CDR1 is SQVTM and CDR2 is ANQGSEA. Trimming cost V 4 bases and J 3 bases, with 10 bases left between them. The CDR3 here is CSVVAGINQPQHF. CDR3 in DNA: TGCAGCGTTGTGGCAGGGATCAATCAGCCCCAGCATTTT.

This chain uses TRBV2 with TRBJ1-5; D remains unclear. The CDR3 spans 13 residues. V was clipped by 5 bases and J by 6 bases, with 11 bases between them. In germline, CDR1 is SNHLY, CDR2 FYNNEI. The CDR3 protein is CASSLMEGQPQHF. As DNA, the CDR3 is TGTGCCAGCAGTCTAATGGAAGGTCAGCCCCAGCATTTT.

V gene TRBV4-3 combines with J gene TRBJ2-2; D gene ambiguous. Per germline, CDR1 LGHNA and CDR2 YSLEER. V gave up 1 base and J gave up 5 bases, with 8 bases separating them. The CDR3 is 14 amino acids. The CDR3 is CASSQVLSTGELFF. CDR3 coding DNA: TGCGCCAGCAGCCAAGTGTTATCGACCGGGGAGCTGTTTTTT.

The chain is built from TRBV5-1 and TRBJ2-2; no clear D. The V end lost 0 bases, the J end lost 3 bases, and 12 bases lay between the germline ends. This CDR3 contains 16 residues. Per germline, CDR1 SGHRS and CDR2 YFSETQ. The CDR3 here is CASSLGRASDTGELFF. The CDR3 nucleotides are TGCGCCAGCAGCTTGGGTCGGGCTAGTGACACCGGGGAGCTGTTTTTT. The full variable domain, in which reference TRBV5-1 and TRBJ2-2 provide the parts outside the CDR3, is KAGVTQTPRYLIKTRGQQVTLSCSPISGHRSVSWYQQTPGQGLQFLFEYFSETQRNKGNFPGRFSGRQFSNSRSEMNVSTLELGDSALYLCASSLGRASDTGELFFGEGSRLTVL.

This chain uses TRBV7-8 with TRBJ2-2, with TRBD2 as a possible D gene (7 bases). The ends were cut back, 6 bases at V and 3 bases at J, with 20 bases in the middle. Germline loops: CDR1 SGHVS, CDR2 FQNEAQ. The length of the CDR3 is 17 residues. Written as DNA, the CDR3 is TGTGCCAGCAGTCCATCTCCCGGGGGGCAGTACACCGGGGAGCTGTTTTTT. Residues: CASSPSPGGQYTGELFF.

The rearrangement uses TRBV5-1 and TRBJ1-6; D is undetermined. Per the germline V gene, CDR1 is SGHRS and CDR2 is YFSETQ. The CDR3 is made up of 15 amino acids. V was cut by 5 bases and J by 4 bases, with 13 bases left in between. The DNA for the CDR3 is TGCGCCAGCAGGTTCAGGACTGATTATAATTCACCCCTCCACTTT. Translated, it gives CASRFRTDYNSPLHF.

This chain uses TRBV13 with TRBJ2-5, with TRBD1 matching 7 bases. Germline-derived CDR1 and CDR2 are PRHDT and FYEKMQ (reference sequence). V shed 5 bases and J 5 bases; nucleotides not matched to a gene: 8. The CDR3 has 14 residues. CDR3 protein: CASSPRQGFETQYF. Here the CDR3 DNA reads TGTGCCAGCAGCCCCCGACAGGGTTTTGAGACCCAGTACTTC.

This clone was found once. The J gene is TRBJ2-2, the V gene TRBV27; tentatively, D is TRBD2 (6 bases). CDR1 is MNHEY and CDR2 is SMNVEV in the germline V gene (reference sequence). The CDR3 loop spans 14 amino acids. Trimming removed 8 bases from V and 5 bases from J, with 15 bases in between. The CDR3 sequence is CASAKKGTTGELFF. The CDR3 coding sequence is TGTGCCAGCGCGAAAAAGGGGACTACCGGGGAGCTGTTTTTT.

This chain connects TRBV15 to TRBJ2-3; 8 bases are a match to TRBD2. The CDR3 covers 15 residues. Trimming at V came to 4 bases and at J to 0 bases, leaving 3 bases not matched to a gene. Germline CDR1 and CDR2: LNHNV and YYDKDF (reference sequence). The CDR3, as DNA: TGTGCCACCAGCACTAGCGGGCTAAGCACAGATACGCAGTATTTT. Encoded protein: CATSTSGLSTDTQYF.

The chain uses TRBV5-1 and TRBJ2-1; 10 nucleotides line up with TRBD2. The V and J ends lost 0 bases and 1 base, in that order; junction bases with no gene match: 4. The CDR3 is 17 residues long. Germline V gene lookup returns CDR1 SGHRS and CDR2 YFSETQ. The CDR3, as DNA: TGCGCCAGCAGCTTGGGTCCAGCGGGAGGGTCCTACAATGAGCAGTTCTTC. It encodes CASSLGPAGGSYNEQFF.

This clone has a handful of counts. The chain employs TRBV6-6 and TRBJ2-1; D is unresolved. The V and J ends lost 10 bases and 8 bases respectively, with 18 bases between them. This CDR3 is built from 13 residues. Germline CDR1 reads MNHNY; CDR2 reads SVGAGI (reference sequence). As DNA, the CDR3 is TGTGCCACCAGCACGCTGAGGCAGGATGAGCAGTTCTTC. Its translation: CATSTLRQDEQFF.

This clone has a single count. The chain links TRBV11-2 to TRBJ2-4; D unclear. Germline V lookup: CDR1 SGHAT, CDR2 FQNNGV. Trimming left V 2 bases short and J 0 bases short, with 5 bases between. The CDR3 is 14 residues long. Here the CDR3 reads CASSLTGAKNIQYF. Written as DNA, the CDR3 is TGTGCCAGCAGCTTAACCGGAGCCAAAAACATTCAGTACTTC.

This clone was observed a single time. This rearrangement joins TRBV6-5 to TRBJ1-2; D ambiguous. This CDR3 is 13 amino acids long. The V end lost 6 bases, the J end lost 2 bases, and 10 bases lay between the germline ends. Germline CDR1 is MNHEY and CDR2 is SVGAGI. The CDR3 loop reads CASSWAGNYGYTF. CDR3 DNA: TGTGCCAGCAGCTGGGCTGGGAACTATGGCTACACCTTC.